A selection of T cell receptor beta chains follows, all from one sample in a study of cytomegalovirus exposure and HLA in healthy donors. Repertoires were generated with immunoSEQ multiplex PCR, while TCRdb's copy carries only in-frame clones and drops some. In the table there are around 130,000 clones, approximately 81% of which are singletons. Specimen: PBMCs. These receptors were obtained from a middle-aged woman in good health and CMV-seronegative. CDR3s include the opening cysteine and the closing phenylalanine or tryptophan. A D gene is named only where the DNA matches it firmly. Part of the rows lack a size; the others show once, few, many or a class for expanded clones.

v_call: TRBV6-5
j_call: TRBJ2-3
d_call: TRBD1
clone_size: NA
cdr3_nt: TGTGCCAGCAGTTACTCAGGGGGCGTACGTCGGGATACGCAGTATTTT
cdr3_aa: CASSYSGGVRRDTQYF

v_call: TRBV4-1
j_call: TRBJ1-3
d_call: NA
clone_size: NA
cdr3_nt: TGCGCCAGCAGCCAAGCCAGGTTGGCCTCTGGAAACACCATATATTTT
cdr3_aa: CASSQARLASGNTIYF

v_call: TRBV5-1
j_call: TRBJ2-1
d_call: NA
clone_size: NA
cdr3_nt: TGCGCCAGCAGCTTGTCAGGGTCGTCCTACAATGAGCAGTTCTTC
cdr3_aa: CASSLSGSSYNEQFF

v_call: TRBV2
j_call: TRBJ2-2
d_call: TRBD1
clone_size: NA
cdr3_nt: TGTGCCAGCCACGACAGGGACACCGGGGAGCTGTTTTTT
cdr3_aa: CASHDRDTGELFF

v_call: TRBV2
j_call: TRBJ1-4
d_call: TRBD1
clone_size: NA
cdr3_nt: TGTGCCAGCTCCCCGGGACAGGGCTATGAAAAACTGTTTTTT
cdr3_aa: CASSPGQGYEKLFF

v_call: TRBV2
j_call: TRBJ1-2
d_call: NA
clone_size: NA
cdr3_nt: TGTGCCAGCAGTGATACACCAGTTAACTATGGCTACACCTTC
cdr3_aa: CASSDTPVNYGYTF

v_call: TRBV10-3
j_call: TRBJ1-3
d_call: TRBD1
clone_size: few
cdr3_nt: TGTGCCACCCGACAGGGGGTGAATTCTGACACCATATATTTT
cdr3_aa: CATRQGVNSDTIYF

v_call: TRBV5-4
j_call: TRBJ1-1
d_call: NA
clone_size: few
cdr3_nt: TGTGCCAGCAGCTTCACGGGGGGACATACTGAAGCTTTCTTT
cdr3_aa: CASSFTGGHTEAFF

v_call: TRBV28
j_call: TRBJ1-2
d_call: NA
clone_size: NA
cdr3_nt: TGTGCCAGCAGCCCAGTAAACTATGGCTACACCTTC
cdr3_aa: CASSPVNYGYTF

v_call: TRBV7-9
j_call: TRBJ2-7
d_call: TRBD1
clone_size: NA
cdr3_nt: TGTGCCAGCAGCTTGACAGGGGACAACGAGCAGTACTTC
cdr3_aa: CASSLTGDNEQYF

v_call: TRBV7-8
j_call: TRBJ2-7
d_call: TRBD2
clone_size: once
cdr3_nt: TGTGCCAGCAGCCCCGCAGGTGGAGCGGGGGCCTCCTACGAGCAGTACTTC
cdr3_aa: CASSPAGGAGASYEQYF

v_call: TRBV2
j_call: TRBJ1-2
d_call: NA
clone_size: NA
cdr3_nt: TGTGCCAGCACCCTGGGGGGGGCTCACTATGGCTACACCTTC
cdr3_aa: CASTLGGAHYGYTF

v_call: TRBV11-2
j_call: TRBJ1-1
d_call: NA
clone_size: NA
cdr3_nt: TGTGCCAGCAGCTTAGTCCAGAACACTGAAGCTTTCTTT
cdr3_aa: CASSLVQNTEAFF

v_call: TRBV5-1
j_call: TRBJ1-6
d_call: TRBD1
clone_size: NA
cdr3_nt: TGCGCCAGCAGCTTGGAAGGGACAGGGGGCAATTCACCCCTCCACTTT
cdr3_aa: CASSLEGTGGNSPLHF

v_call: TRBV7-9
j_call: TRBJ1-6
d_call: NA
clone_size: NA
cdr3_nt: TGTGCCGCAGGGGCGGATAATTCACCCCTCCACTTT
cdr3_aa: CAAGADNSPLHF

v_call: TRBV2
j_call: TRBJ1-1
d_call: NA
clone_size: few
cdr3_nt: TGTGCCAGCAGTGGATTAGGCACGGGGGCTGAAGCTTTCTTT
cdr3_aa: CASSGLGTGAEAFF

v_call: TRBV5-6
j_call: TRBJ2-2
d_call: TRBD2
clone_size: NA
cdr3_nt: TGTGCCAGCAGCTTTTCCGGACTAGCGGGGGCCACCGGGGAGCTGTTTTTT
cdr3_aa: CASSFSGLAGATGELFF

v_call: TRBV7-2
j_call: TRBJ2-7
d_call: TRBD2
clone_size: NA
cdr3_nt: TGTGCCAGCAGCGAAGGAACGGGACTACCCTACGACTACGAGCAGTACTTC
cdr3_aa: CASSEGTGLPYDYEQYF

v_call: TRBV5-1
j_call: TRBJ1-4
d_call: NA
clone_size: NA
cdr3_nt: TGCGCCAGCAGCTTAAGCGGAGGAAACTCACGCCTGCAACTGTTTTTT
cdr3_aa: CASSLSGGNSRLQLFF

v_call: TRBV4-2
j_call: TRBJ1-3
d_call: TRBD1
clone_size: NA
cdr3_nt: TGTGCCAGCAGCCAAGACAGGGGGCCTGGAAACACCATATATTTT
cdr3_aa: CASSQDRGPGNTIYF

v_call: TRBV11-3
j_call: TRBJ2-3
d_call: TRBD2
clone_size: NA
cdr3_nt: TGTGCCAGCAGCCCACGGGGTGGGGCGGGAGCCGAGACGCAGTATTTT
cdr3_aa: CASSPRGGAGAETQYF

v_call: TRBV10-1
j_call: TRBJ1-1
d_call: TRBD1
clone_size: few
cdr3_nt: TGCGCCAGCAGGGACAGGGGGAACACTGAAGCTTTCTTT
cdr3_aa: CASRDRGNTEAFF

v_call: TRBV10-3
j_call: TRBJ2-5
d_call: TRBD1
clone_size: few
cdr3_nt: TGTGCCATCAGTGAGGGGACAGGGGAAGAGACCCAGTACTTC
cdr3_aa: CAISEGTGEETQYF

v_call: TRBV18
j_call: TRBJ2-3
d_call: TRBD2
clone_size: NA
cdr3_nt: TGTGCCAGCTCGCTACGGGGGGGCACAGATACGCAGTATTTT
cdr3_aa: CASSLRGGTDTQYF

v_call: TRBV27
j_call: TRBJ1-1
d_call: NA
clone_size: once
cdr3_nt: TGTGCCAGCAGTTTAAAAGGGGTCAGAGACAACACTGAAGCTTTCTTT
cdr3_aa: CASSLKGVRDNTEAFF

v_call: TRBV7-3
j_call: TRBJ2-3
d_call: NA
clone_size: once
cdr3_nt: TGTGCCAGCAGCTCGTCTAGCACAGATACGCAGTATTTT
cdr3_aa: CASSSSSTDTQYF

v_call: TRBV10-3
j_call: TRBJ1-2
d_call: TRBD1
clone_size: NA
cdr3_nt: TGTGCCATCAGTGAGGGGAACAGGGGGCCCGGGGGCTACACCTTC
cdr3_aa: CAISEGNRGPGGYTF

v_call: TRBV30
j_call: TRBJ2-1
d_call: NA
clone_size: NA
cdr3_nt: TGTGCCTGTCGGCCTAGGTCCTACAATGAGCAGTTCTTC
cdr3_aa: CACRPRSYNEQFF